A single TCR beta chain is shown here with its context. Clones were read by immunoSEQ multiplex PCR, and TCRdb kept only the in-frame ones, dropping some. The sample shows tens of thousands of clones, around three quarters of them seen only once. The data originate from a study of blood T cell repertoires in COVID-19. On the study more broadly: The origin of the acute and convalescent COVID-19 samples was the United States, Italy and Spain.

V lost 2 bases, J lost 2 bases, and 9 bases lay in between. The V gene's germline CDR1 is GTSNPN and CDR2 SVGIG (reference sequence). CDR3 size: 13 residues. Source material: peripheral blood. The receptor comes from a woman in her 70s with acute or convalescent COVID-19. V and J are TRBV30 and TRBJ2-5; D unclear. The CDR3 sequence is CAWSPQSQETQYF. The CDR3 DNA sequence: TGTGCCTGGAGTCCCCAGTCTCAAGAGACCCAGTACTTC.